Each of the 31 T cell receptor beta chains below was sequenced from the same sample in a study of cytomegalovirus exposure and HLA in healthy donors. PCR employed 60 Vbeta and 13 Jbeta primers. Here immunoSEQ multiplex PCR was the method, and the copy in TCRdb shows in-frame clones only, minus some. Recorded for this sample: more than 140,000 clones. Sequencing was performed on PBMCs. The receptors stem from a woman aged 18-30 years in good health and CMV-seronegative.

This sequence joins TRBV6-5 and TRBJ2-7, with D perhaps TRBD2 (7 bases). V gave up 6 bases and J gave up 6 bases, with 18 bases separating them. Germline V lookup: CDR1 MNHEY, CDR2 SVGAGI. This CDR3 comprises 14 residues. The CDR3 loop is CASSPRGGASEQYF. CDR3 nucleotides: TGTGCCAGCAGCCCGAGGGGGGGCGCCTCCGAGCAGTACTTC.

The chain carries TRBV4-1 and TRBJ2-2; TRBD2 matches at 7 bases. The CDR3 totals 16 residues. Germline V gene lookup returns CDR1 MGHRA and CDR2 YSYEKL. Unmatched junction bases numbered 9, after V lost 6 bases and J lost 2 bases. The CDR3 DNA reads TGCGCCAGCAGAAGTAGCGGGCTTACCAACACCGGGGAGCTGTTTTTT. Translating gives CASRSSGLTNTGELFF.

On this clone: Germline and junction disagree at one end, which may indicate a read error. The chain is built from TRBV7-9 and TRBJ2-3, with 13 bases aligning to TRBD2. This CDR3 region has 15 residues. Germline-derived CDR1 and CDR2 are SEHNR and FQNEAQ (reference sequence). CDR3 sequence (DNA): TGCTCAGGACTAGCGGGGGAAACTAGCACAGATACGCAGTATTTT. Translating gives CSGLAGETSTDTQYF.

V gene TRBV5-4 combines with J gene TRBJ1-2; D is uncertain. The V and J ends lost 4 bases and 2 bases respectively, with 9 bases between them. The CDR3 has 13 residues. CDR1 is SGHNT and CDR2 is YYREEE in the germline V gene (reference sequence). The CDR3 nucleotides are TGTGCCAGCAGCCCGGACTGGAACTATGGCTACACCTTC. Its translation is CASSPDWNYGYTF.

The chain links TRBV29-1 to TRBJ2-1; 10 bases are a match to TRBD2. The CDR3 extends over 13 amino acids. CDR1 and CDR2 from the germline V gene are SQVTM and ANQGSEA. The trim removed 6 bases at V and 4 bases at J, leaving 3 bases unmatched. CDR3 residues: CSVWTSGYNEQFF. DNA for the CDR3: TGCAGCGTATGGACTAGCGGTTACAATGAGCAGTTCTTC.

The chain carries TRBV7-8 and TRBJ2-7; 9 bases line up with TRBD2. The CDR3 is made up of 16 amino acids. Germline V gene data show CDR1 as SGHVS and CDR2 as FQNEAQ. V was pared by 4 bases and J by 4 bases, with 11 bases of the junction left unmatched. This CDR3 is CASSSESAGGGYEQYF. As DNA, the CDR3 is TGTGCCAGCAGCTCAGAGTCGGCGGGAGGGGGGTACGAGCAGTACTTC.

The chain joins TRBV6-1 to TRBJ1-1; no definite D call. CDR1 MNHNS and CDR2 SASEGT come from the germline V gene. V dropped 8 bases and J dropped 1 base, with 14 bases sitting between them. The CDR3 loop spans 14 amino acids. The CDR3 reads CASPKREGNTEAFF. The CDR3 DNA reads TGTGCCAGCCCTAAAAGAGAGGGGAACACTGAAGCTTTCTTT.

The J gene is TRBJ2-7, the V gene TRBV7-3; 14 bases map to TRBD2. This CDR3 region has 20 residues. CDR1 and CDR2 from the germline V gene are SGHTA and FQGTGA. J was trimmed by 4 bases and V by 6 bases; bases with no gene match: 20. The DNA of the CDR3 is TGTGCCAGCAGTTCCCGGTGGGTCACGACTAGCGGGAGGGACCAATACGAGCAGTACTTC. Its protein product is CASSSRWVTTSGRDQYEQYF.

The chain combines TRBV4-1 with TRBJ2-2; 9 nucleotides match TRBD2. V was pared by 3 bases and J by 7 bases, with 15 bases of the junction left unmatched. Germline V gives CDR1 MGHRA, CDR2 YSYEKL. The CDR3 runs 18 residues. The CDR3 region has the DNA TGCGCCAGCAGCCAGGATACCGGGACTAGCAGGATCTTCGGGGAGCTGTTTTTT. Residues: CASSQDTGTSRIFGELFF.

V usage is TRBV27 and J usage is TRBJ1-4, with D possibly TRBD1 on 6 matching bases. In germline, CDR1 is MNHEY, CDR2 SMNVEV (reference sequence). Trimming left V 5 bases short and J 8 bases short, with 12 bases between. The CDR3 loop spans 13 amino acids. CDR3 region: CASSPKGGEKLFF. In DNA, the CDR3 is TGTGCCAGCAGTCCGAAGGGGGGGGAAAAACTGTTTTTT.

This sequence joins TRBV7-3 and TRBJ2-1; tentatively, D is TRBD2 (6 bases). There are 14 residues in the CDR3. V lost 3 bases, J lost 7 bases, and 13 bases lay in between. CDR1 is SGHTA, CDR2 FQGTGA, per germline. The CDR3 nucleotides are TGTGCCAGCAGCTTTGAGACTAGTAGTAATGAGCAGTTCTTC. Amino acid sequence: CASSFETSSNEQFF.

V and J are TRBV7-2 and TRBJ2-7, with 10 bases matching TRBD2. Losses at the gene ends were 3 bases for V and 4 bases for J; bases not matched to a gene: 12. The germline V gene has CDR1 SGHTA and CDR2 FQGNSA. This CDR3 has 17 amino acids. CDR3 DNA: TGTGCCAGCAGCTTTGGCATAACTAGCGGGGCACCTTACGAGCAGTACGTC. Amino acid sequence: CASSFGITSGAPYEQYV.

CDR3 sequence: CAVASDGNQPQHF. Here the CDR3 DNA reads TGTGCCGTAGCCTCGGATGGCAATCAGCCCCAGCATTTT. The rearrangement uses TRBV6-1 and TRBJ1-5; D is unclear. This CDR3 has 13 residues. Trimming removed 11 bases at V and 2 bases at J, with 13 bases between. Germline loops: CDR1 MNHNS, CDR2 SASEGT.

V is TRBV5-1 and J is TRBJ1-4; 9 positions agree with TRBD1. The CDR3 totals 16 residues. The germline CDR1 and CDR2 sequences are SGHRS and YFSETQ. After removal of 4 bases from V and 5 bases from J, the junction contained 9 bases not matched to a gene. CDR3 DNA sequence: TGCGCCAGCAGCGCAAACCGGGACAGGGTAAATGAAAAACTGTTTTTT. This codes for CASSANRDRVNEKLFF.

The chain uses TRBV28 and TRBJ2-1; maybe TRBD1 (6 bases). Trimming cost V 6 bases and J 10 bases, with 16 bases left between them. The CDR3 contains 13 residues. Per germline, CDR1 MDHEN and CDR2 SYDVKM. CDR3: CASRSTGRREQFF. DNA of the CDR3: TGTGCCAGCAGATCCACAGGGAGAAGAGAGCAGTTCTTC.

Comment on this clone: The same CDR3 can be traced to other DNA sequences in this sample. The chain recombines TRBV18 with TRBJ1-5; D might be TRBD1 (5 bases). Trimming pared 2 bases from V and 5 bases from J, leaving 7 bases between. The CDR3 is made up of 13 amino acids. Germline assignment: CDR1 KGHSH and CDR2 LQKENI. Written as DNA, the CDR3 is TGTGCCAGCTCACCAGGCAGGGATCAGCCCCAGCATTTT. Protein: CASSPGRDQPQHF.

The chain is built from TRBV19 and TRBJ2-1, with D maybe TRBD1 (6 bases). Between the trimmed V and J ends, which lost 6 bases and 2 bases, there was a span of 20 bases. The CDR3 spans 17 residues. Germline assignment: CDR1 LNHDA and CDR2 SQIVND (reference sequence). This CDR3 is CASRGKSGTTPYNEQFF. In DNA, the CDR3 is TGTGCCAGTAGGGGAAAATCCGGGACAACTCCCTACAATGAGCAGTTCTTC. Together with reference TRBV19 and TRBJ2-1, the CDR3 gives the full variable domain: DGGITQSPKYLFRKEGQNVTLSCEQNLNHDAMYWYRQDPGQGLRLIYYSQIVNDFQKGDIAEGYSVSREKKESFPLTVTSAQKNPTAFYLCASRGKSGTTPYNEQFFGPGTRLTVL.

V is TRBV2 and J is TRBJ2-2; 7 bases line up with TRBD1. Germline CDR1 SNHLY, CDR2 FYNNEI. The CDR3 sequence is 15 residues long. The trim removed 6 bases at V and 2 bases at J, leaving 6 bases unmatched. CDR3 in amino acids: CASREDRTNTGELFF. The CDR3 DNA reads TGTGCCAGCAGGGAGGACAGGACTAACACCGGGGAGCTGTTTTTT.

The rearrangement uses TRBV6-1 and TRBJ1-2; D remains unclear. This CDR3 comprises 13 residues. The V and J ends lost 4 bases and 0 bases respectively, with 6 bases between them. Germline CDR1 MNHNS, CDR2 SASEGT. The CDR3 DNA sequence: TGTGCCAGCAGTGGGGAGTCTAACTATGGCTACACCTTC. Amino acid sequence: CASSGESNYGYTF.

The rearrangement uses TRBV7-2 and TRBJ1-6; D not resolved. V lost 0 bases, J lost 0 bases, and 9 bases lay in between. Looked up from germline, CDR1 is SGHTA and CDR2 is FQGNSA. This CDR3 spans 17 amino acids. The DNA of the CDR3 is TGTGCCAGCAGCTTAGCCTCGGGGAGCTCCTATAATTCACCCCTCCACTTT. Protein product: CASSLASGSSYNSPLHF.

The V and J genes are TRBV27 and TRBJ1-5, with unresolved D. The CDR3 consists of 15 residues. Germline V gene sequence: CDR1 MNHEY, CDR2 SMNVEV (reference sequence). V lost 2 bases and J 2 bases, leaving 10 bases between the germline ends. CDR3 in amino acids: CASSLEGLGNQPQHF. CDR3 nucleotide sequence: TGTGCCAGCAGTTTAGAGGGTCTAGGCAATCAGCCCCAGCATTTT.

V is TRBV9 and J is TRBJ2-1, with 12 bases aligning to TRBD2. The V segment lost 3 bases and the J segment 10 bases; nucleotides outside the gene matches: 8. The CDR3 runs to 15 residues. Germline CDR1 reads SGDLS; CDR2 reads YYNGEE. The DNA for the CDR3 is TGTGCCAGCAGCGCCGGACTAGCGGGAAGTAAGGAGCAGTTCTTC. Translation: CASSAGLAGSKEQFF.

CDR3 DNA: TGTGCCAGCACCGACCCGGGGGGGGCCCTCCTTTACGTC. This codes for CASTDPGGALLYV. The chain uses TRBV5-8 and TRBJ2-7; TRBD2 agrees at 8 bases. The CDR3 sequence is 13 residues long. With 6 bases clipped from V and 13 bases from J, the junction kept 15 bases outside the gene matches. CDR1 and CDR2 from the germline V gene are SGHTS and YDEGEE.

This chain connects TRBV11-1 to TRBJ2-3; 9 nucleotides line up with TRBD2. CDR3 size: 19 residues. The V and J ends lost 4 bases and 2 bases, in that order; junction bases with no gene match: 16. Germline CDR1 is SGHAT and CDR2 is FQDESV (reference sequence). CDR3 sequence reads: CASSSGALAGNRFTDTQYF. The CDR3 nucleotides are TGTGCCAGCAGCTCAGGGGCGCTAGCGGGAAATCGGTTCACAGATACGCAGTATTTT.

J is TRBJ1-1 and V is TRBV6-5; D is ambiguous. The germline gives CDR1 MNHEY, CDR2 SVGAGI. This CDR3 is 14 amino acids long. The V end lost 5 bases, the J end lost 1 base, and 11 bases lay between the germline ends. CDR3 region: CASSPQTPNTEAFF. Written as DNA, the CDR3 is TGTGCCAGCAGTCCACAGACACCGAACACTGAAGCTTTCTTT.

This chain connects TRBV19 to TRBJ2-5, with TRBD2 as a possible D gene (6 bases). The germline CDR1 and CDR2 sequences are LNHDA and SQIVND (reference sequence). CDR3 length: 14 amino acids. Trimming left V 7 bases short and J 1 base short, with 13 bases between. CDR3 nucleotides: TGTGCCAGTAAGGGGACGGGACTCCAAGAGACCCAGTACTTC. This encodes CASKGTGLQETQYF.

The gene calls are TRBV11-1 and TRBJ1-1; no clear D gene. The CDR3 covers 15 residues. Germline V gene data show CDR1 as SGHAT and CDR2 as FQDESV (reference sequence). Trimming shortened V by 2 bases and J by 5 bases, and 15 bases separated the two germline ends. Here the CDR3 DNA reads TGTGCCAGCAGCTTATTTCACGGGGAAGGTACTGAAGCTTTCTTT. This gives the protein CASSLFHGEGTEAFF.

CDR3 sequence reads: CASSQGARGVQETQYF. In nucleotides, the CDR3 is TGTGCCAGCAGCCAAGGAGCCAGGGGAGTTCAAGAGACCCAGTACTTC. The chain uses TRBV14 and TRBJ2-5; maybe TRBD1 (6 bases). The germline V gene has CDR1 SGHDN and CDR2 FVKESK. CDR3 length: 16 amino acids. V shed 1 base and J shed 2 bases, with 14 bases lying between them.

This CDR3 reads CASTVGQGDRLEAFF. CDR3 DNA sequence: TGTGCCAGCACCGTGGGACAGGGCGACCGACTAGAAGCTTTCTTT. The chain recombines TRBV6-1 with TRBJ1-1; 9 bases map to TRBD1. This CDR3 contains 15 residues. V was pared by 7 bases and J by 8 bases, with 14 bases of the junction left unmatched. The germline gives CDR1 MNHNS, CDR2 SASEGT.

The chain joins TRBV28 to TRBJ2-5, with 8 bases fitting TRBD2. The ends lost 5 bases at V and 4 bases at J; junction bases unmatched: 21. Germline loops: CDR1 MDHEN, CDR2 SYDVKM. The CDR3 totals 19 residues. The CDR3 nucleotides read TGTGCCAGCAGTCCACTTCGGGGGGGGAAAGGGACTCCCATAGAGACCCAGTACTTC. This encodes CASSPLRGGKGTPIETQYF.

The chain employs TRBV4-2 and TRBJ2-3; TRBD2 is a possible D gene (5 bases). Germline V CDR1 and CDR2: LGHNA, YNFKEQ. The ends were cut back, 0 bases at V and 2 bases at J, with 12 bases in the middle. The CDR3 contains 16 residues. The DNA for the CDR3 is TGTGCCAGCAGCCAAGAAGAGGGCAGCGACACAGATACGCAGTATTTT. Translation gives CASSQEEGSDTDTQYF.